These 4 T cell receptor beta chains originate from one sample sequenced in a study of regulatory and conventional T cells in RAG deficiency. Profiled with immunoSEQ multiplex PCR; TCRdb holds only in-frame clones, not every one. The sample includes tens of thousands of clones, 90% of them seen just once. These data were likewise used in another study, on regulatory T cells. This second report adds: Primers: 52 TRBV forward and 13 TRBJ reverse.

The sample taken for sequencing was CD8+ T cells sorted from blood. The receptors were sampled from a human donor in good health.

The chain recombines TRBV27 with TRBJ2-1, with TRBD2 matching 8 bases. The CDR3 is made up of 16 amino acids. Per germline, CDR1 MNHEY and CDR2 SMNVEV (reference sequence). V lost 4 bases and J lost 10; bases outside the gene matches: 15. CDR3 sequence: CASSYYGGASGREQFF. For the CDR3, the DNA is TGTGCCAGCAGTTACTACGGGGGGGCCTCGGGGAGGGAGCAGTTCTTC.

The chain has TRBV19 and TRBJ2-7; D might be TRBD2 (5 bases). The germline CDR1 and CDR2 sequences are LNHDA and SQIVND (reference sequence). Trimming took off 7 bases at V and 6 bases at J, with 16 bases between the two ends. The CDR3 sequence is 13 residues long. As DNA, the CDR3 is TGTGCCAGTACCAACCTTGCGGGCGGCGAGCAGTACTTC. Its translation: CASTNLAGGEQYF.

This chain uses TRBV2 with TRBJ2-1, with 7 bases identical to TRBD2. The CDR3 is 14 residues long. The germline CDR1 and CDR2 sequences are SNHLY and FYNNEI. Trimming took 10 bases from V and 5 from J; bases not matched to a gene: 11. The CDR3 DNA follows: TGTGCCATCCCTCTGGCTAGCGGTAACAATGAGCAGTTCTTC. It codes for CAIPLASGNNEQFF. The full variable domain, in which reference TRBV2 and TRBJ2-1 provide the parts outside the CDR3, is EPEVTQTPSHQVTQMGQEVILRCVPISNHLYFYWYRQILGQKVEFLVSFYNNEISEKSEIFDDQFSVERPDGSNFTLKIRSTKLEDSAMYFCAIPLASGNNEQFFGPGTRLTVL.

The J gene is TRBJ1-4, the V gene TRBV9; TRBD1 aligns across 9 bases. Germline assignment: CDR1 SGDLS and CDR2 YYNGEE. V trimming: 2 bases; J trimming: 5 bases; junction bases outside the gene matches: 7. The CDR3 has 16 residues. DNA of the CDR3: TGTGCCAGCAGCGTGGATGGGACAGGGCAAAATGAAAAACTGTTTTTT. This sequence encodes CASSVDGTGQNEKLFF.